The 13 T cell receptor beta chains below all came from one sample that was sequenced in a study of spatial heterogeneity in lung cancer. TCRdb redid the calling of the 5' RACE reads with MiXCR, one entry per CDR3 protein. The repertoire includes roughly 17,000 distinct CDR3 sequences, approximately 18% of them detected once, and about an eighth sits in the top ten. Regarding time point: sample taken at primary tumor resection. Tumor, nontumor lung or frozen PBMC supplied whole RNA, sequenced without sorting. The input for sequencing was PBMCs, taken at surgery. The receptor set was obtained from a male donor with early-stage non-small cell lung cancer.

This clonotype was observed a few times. The CDR3 reads CSARVLGAGVEQYF. CDR3 bases: TGCAGTGCTAGAGTTCTAGGGGCAGGGGTAGAGCAGTACTTC. The chain links TRBV20-1 to TRBJ2-7, with D perhaps TRBD1 (6 bases). The length of the CDR3 is 14 residues. Trimming removed 1 base at V and 7 bases at J, with 17 bases between. The germline gives CDR1 DFQATT, CDR2 SNEGSKA (reference sequence).

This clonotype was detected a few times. As DNA, the CDR3 is TGTGCCACTTATCGGGCACAAGGGTCCCACGAGCAGTACTTC. The encoded protein is CATYRAQGSHEQYF. The genes are TRBV5-6 and TRBJ2-7; D not resolved. This CDR3 region has 14 residues. Deletions cut 9 bases from V and 5 bases from J, with 21 bases between. Germline V CDR1 and CDR2: SGHDT, YYEEEE.

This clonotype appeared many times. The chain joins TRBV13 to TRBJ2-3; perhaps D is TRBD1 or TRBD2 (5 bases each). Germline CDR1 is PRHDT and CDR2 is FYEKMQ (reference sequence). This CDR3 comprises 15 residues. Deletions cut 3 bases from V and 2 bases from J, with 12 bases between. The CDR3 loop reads CASSFGTKLTDTQYF. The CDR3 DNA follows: TGTGCCAGCAGCTTTGGGACCAAACTCACAGATACGCAGTATTTT.

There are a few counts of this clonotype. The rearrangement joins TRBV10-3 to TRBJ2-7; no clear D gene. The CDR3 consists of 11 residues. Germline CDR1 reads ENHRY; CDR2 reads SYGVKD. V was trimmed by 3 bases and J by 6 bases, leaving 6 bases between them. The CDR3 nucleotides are TGTGCCATCAGTGAAGGTAGCGAGCAGTACTTC. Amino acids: CAISEGSEQYF.

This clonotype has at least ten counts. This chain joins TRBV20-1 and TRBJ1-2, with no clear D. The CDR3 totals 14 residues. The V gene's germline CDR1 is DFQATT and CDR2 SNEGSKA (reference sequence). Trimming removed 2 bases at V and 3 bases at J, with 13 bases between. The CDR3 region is CSARPQRLDYGYTF. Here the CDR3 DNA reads TGCAGTGCTAGACCCCAAAGGTTGGACTATGGCTACACCTTC.

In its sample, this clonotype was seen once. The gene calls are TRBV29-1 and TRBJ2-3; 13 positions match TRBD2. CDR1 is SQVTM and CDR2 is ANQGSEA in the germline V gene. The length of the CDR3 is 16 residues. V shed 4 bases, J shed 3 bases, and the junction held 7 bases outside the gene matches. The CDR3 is CSVVLAGGLITDTQYF. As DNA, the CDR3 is TGCAGCGTTGTACTAGCGGGGGGGCTTATAACAGATACGCAGTATTTT.

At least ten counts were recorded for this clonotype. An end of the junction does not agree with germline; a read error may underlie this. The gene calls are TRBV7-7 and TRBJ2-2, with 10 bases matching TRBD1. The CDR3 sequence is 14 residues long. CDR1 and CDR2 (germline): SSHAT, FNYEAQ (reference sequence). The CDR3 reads CASSPDRGTGELFF. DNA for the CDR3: TGTGCTAGCAGCCCGGACAGGGGGACCGGGGAGCTGTTTTTT.

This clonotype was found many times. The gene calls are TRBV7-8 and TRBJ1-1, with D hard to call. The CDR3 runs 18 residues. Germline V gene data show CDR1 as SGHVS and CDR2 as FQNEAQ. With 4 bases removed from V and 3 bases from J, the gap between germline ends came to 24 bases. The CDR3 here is CASSSYAILSLRDTEAFF. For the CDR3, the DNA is TGTGCCAGCAGCTCGTATGCGATATTGAGTTTGAGGGACACTGAAGCTTTCTTT.

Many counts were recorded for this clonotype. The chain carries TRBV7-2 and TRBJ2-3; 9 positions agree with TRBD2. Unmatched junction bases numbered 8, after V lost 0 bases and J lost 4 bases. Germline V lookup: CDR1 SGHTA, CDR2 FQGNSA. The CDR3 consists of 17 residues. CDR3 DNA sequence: TGTGCCAGCAGCTTAGCTTTTGGCCTAGCGGGGTCAGATACGCAGTATTTT. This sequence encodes CASSLAFGLAGSDTQYF.

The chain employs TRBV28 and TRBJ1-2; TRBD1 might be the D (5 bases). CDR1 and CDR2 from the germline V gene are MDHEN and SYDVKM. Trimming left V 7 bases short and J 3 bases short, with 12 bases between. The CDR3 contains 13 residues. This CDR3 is CASTADSYYGYTF. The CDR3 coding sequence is TGTGCCAGCACCGCCGACAGTTACTATGGCTACACCTTC.

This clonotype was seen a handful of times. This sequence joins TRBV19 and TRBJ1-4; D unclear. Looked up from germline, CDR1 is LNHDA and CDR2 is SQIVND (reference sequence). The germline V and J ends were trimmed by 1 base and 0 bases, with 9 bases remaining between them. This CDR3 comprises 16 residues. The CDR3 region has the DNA TGTGCCAGTAGTATAGTCTACACAGCAACTAATGAAAAACTGTTTTTT. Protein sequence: CASSIVYTATNEKLFF.

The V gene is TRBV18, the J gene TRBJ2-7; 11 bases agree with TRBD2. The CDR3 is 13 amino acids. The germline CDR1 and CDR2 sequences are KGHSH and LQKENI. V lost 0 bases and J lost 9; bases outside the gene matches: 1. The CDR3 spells CASSPPGLAVQYF. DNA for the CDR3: TGTGCCAGCTCACCACCGGGACTAGCGGTGCAGTACTTC.

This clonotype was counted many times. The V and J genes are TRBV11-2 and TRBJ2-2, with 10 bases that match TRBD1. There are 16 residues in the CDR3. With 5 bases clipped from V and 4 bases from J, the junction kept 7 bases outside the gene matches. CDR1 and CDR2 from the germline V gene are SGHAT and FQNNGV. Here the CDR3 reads CASSANRQGATGELFF. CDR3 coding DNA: TGTGCCAGCAGCGCCAATCGACAGGGGGCCACCGGGGAGCTGTTTTTT.